This entry is about one T cell receptor (beta chain). This specimen comes from a study of blood T cell repertoires in COVID-19. As for the study in general: The samples span acute and convalescent COVID-19 from the United States, Italy and Spain. From T cells, B-cell-depleted T cells, or PBMCs came the material, which was cDNA or gDNA.

How the authors handled the data: Amplification of reference gene primers provided the estimated nucleated cell counts. Clones were read by immunoSEQ multiplex PCR, and TCRdb kept only the in-frame ones, dropping some. That table furnishes V, J and clone size, whereas the DNA furnished D and trimming. The data hold about 160,000 clones, with 85% to 95% observed a single time. This CDR3 comprises 15 residues. Germline CDR1 reads MGHRA; CDR2 reads YSYEKL. V shed 2 bases and J shed 2 bases, with 12 bases lying between them. Sequenced: peripheral blood. This rearrangement joins TRBV4-1 to TRBJ1-2, with D perhaps TRBD1 (6 bases). The receptor's source is a woman aged 55-69 years with COVID-19, enrolled during active disease. CDR3 bases: TGCGCCAGCAGCCAAATAACAGGGCTAAACTATGGCTACACCTTC. This codes for CASSQITGLNYGYTF.